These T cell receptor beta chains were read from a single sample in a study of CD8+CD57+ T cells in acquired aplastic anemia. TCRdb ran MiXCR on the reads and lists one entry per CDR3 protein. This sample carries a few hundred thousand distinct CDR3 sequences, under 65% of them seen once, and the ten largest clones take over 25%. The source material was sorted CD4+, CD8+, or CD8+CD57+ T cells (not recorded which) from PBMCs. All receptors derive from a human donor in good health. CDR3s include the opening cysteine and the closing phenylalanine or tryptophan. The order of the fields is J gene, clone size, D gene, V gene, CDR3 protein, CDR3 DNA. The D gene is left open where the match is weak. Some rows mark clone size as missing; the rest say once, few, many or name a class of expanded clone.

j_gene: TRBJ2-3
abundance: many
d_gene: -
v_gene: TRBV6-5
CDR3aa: CASSYGIEGDTDTQYF
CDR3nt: TGTGCCAGCAGTTACGGCATCGAAGGGGACACAGATACGCAGTATTTT

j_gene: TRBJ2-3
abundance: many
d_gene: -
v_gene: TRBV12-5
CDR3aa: CASGPLASTDTQYF
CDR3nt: TGTGCTAGTGGTCCCCTGGCCTCCACAGATACGCAGTATTTT

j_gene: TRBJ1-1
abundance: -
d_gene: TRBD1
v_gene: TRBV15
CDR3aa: CATSTDRENTEAFF
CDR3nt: TGTGCCACCAGCACTGACAGGGAGAACACTGAAGCTTTCTTT

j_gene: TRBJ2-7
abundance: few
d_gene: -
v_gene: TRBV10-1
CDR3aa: CASSRGSSEQYF
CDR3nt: TGCGCCAGCAGTAGGGGATCGTCTGAGCAGTACTTC

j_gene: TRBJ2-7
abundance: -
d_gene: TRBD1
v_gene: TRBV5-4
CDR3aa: CASRRTGSSEQYF
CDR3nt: TGCGCCAGCAGACGGACAGGGAGCTCCGAGCAGTACTTC

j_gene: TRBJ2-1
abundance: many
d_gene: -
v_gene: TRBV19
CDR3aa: CASSTTDREQFF
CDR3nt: TGTGCCAGTAGTACCACAGACAGGGAGCAGTTCTTC

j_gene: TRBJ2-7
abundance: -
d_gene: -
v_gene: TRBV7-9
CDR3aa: CASRSAGNSYEQYF
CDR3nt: TGTGCCAGCAGGTCCGCGGGAAACTCCTACGAGCAGTACTTC

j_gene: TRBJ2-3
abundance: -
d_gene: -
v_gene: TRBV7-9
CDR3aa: CASSPEGGAAGDTQYF
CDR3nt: TGTGCCAGCAGCCCAGAGGGGGGGGCAGCTGGCGATACGCAGTATTTT

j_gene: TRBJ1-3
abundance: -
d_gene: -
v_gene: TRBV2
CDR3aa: CASSELRTGNTIYF
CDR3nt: TGTGCCAGCAGTGAACTGAGAACTGGAAACACCATATATTTT

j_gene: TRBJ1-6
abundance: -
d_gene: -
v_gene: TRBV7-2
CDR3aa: CASSLAGEDSPLHF
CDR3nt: TGTGCCAGCAGCTTAGCAGGGGAGGATTCACCCCTCCACTTT

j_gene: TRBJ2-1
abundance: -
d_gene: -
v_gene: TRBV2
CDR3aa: CASSGGFYNEQFF
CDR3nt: TGTGCCAGCAGTGGAGGGTTCTACAATGAGCAGTTCTTC

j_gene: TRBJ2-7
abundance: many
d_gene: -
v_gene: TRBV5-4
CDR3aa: CASSLWASYEQYF
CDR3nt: TGTGCCAGCAGCTTGTGGGCCTCCTACGAGCAGTACTTC

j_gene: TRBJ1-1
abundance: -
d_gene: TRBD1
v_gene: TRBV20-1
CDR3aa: CSATPGQVMNTEAFF
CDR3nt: TGCAGTGCTACGCCGGGACAGGTAATGAACACTGAAGCTTTCTTT

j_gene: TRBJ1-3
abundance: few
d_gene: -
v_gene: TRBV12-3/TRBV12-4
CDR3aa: CASRKGGNTIYF
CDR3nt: TGTGCCAGCCGCAAGGGGGGAAACACCATATATTTT